The present entry profiles one TCR beta chain with its context. Its antigen is not identified. Germline lookup yields CDR1 SNHLY and CDR2 FYNNEI. CDR3 length: 15 amino acids. Unmatched junction bases numbered 6, after V lost 4 bases and J lost 0 bases. These data originate in a study of T cell responses to AZD1222 COVID-19 vaccine. Study conclusions and caveats: Most donors were white British and more were female, and clonal diversity was possibly underestimated.

The assay was immunoSEQ multiplex PCR, and TCRdb's table has in-frame clones only and misses some. The sample yields over 140,000 clones, roughly 89% seen once. V is TRBV2 and J is TRBJ2-7; 7 nucleotides agree with TRBD1. The starting material was peripheral blood, obtained on day 0 of AZD1222 vaccination. This TCR came from an adult in good health. The CDR3 DNA is TGTGCCAGCAGTGCCCGAGCAGGGGGCTCCTACGAGCAGTACTTC. Amino acids: CASSARAGGSYEQYF. Full variable domain (outside the CDR3, taken from reference TRBV2 and TRBJ2-7): EPEVTQTPSHQVTQMGQEVILRCVPISNHLYFYWYRQILGQKVEFLVSFYNNEISEKSEIFDDQFSVERPDGSNFTLKIRSTKLEDSAMYFCASSARAGGSYEQYFGPGTRLTVT.